Shown below are 27 T cell receptor beta chains from a single sample sequenced in a study of T cells after yellow fever vaccination. TCRdb re-analysed the 5' RACE reads in MiXCR, keeping a single row per CDR3 protein. Seen here are approximately 600,000 distinct CDR3 sequences, around an eighth observed once, and the top ten hold about 15%. This specimen was PBMCs, taken on the day of the yellow fever booster vaccination. Receptors were obtained from a man aged 25-45 years who received the YFV17D yellow fever vaccine.

The table lists this clonotype with a few counts. The chain joins TRBV6-2 or TRBV6-3 to TRBJ2-1; 8 bases align to TRBD2. Trimming removed 10 bases from V and 9 bases from J; junction bases left unmatched: 14. Per the germline V gene, CDR1 is MNHEY and CDR2 is SVGEGT. This CDR3 is 14 amino acids long. Here the CDR3 DNA reads TGTGCCACCTGTAGGGGGACTAGTCTCATTGAGCAGTTCTTC. This encodes CATCRGTSLIEQFF.

J is TRBJ1-1 and V is TRBV27; D remains ambiguous. The V and J ends lost 3 bases and 5 bases respectively, with 13 bases between them. The CDR3 has 14 residues. Germline V gene lookup returns CDR1 MNHEY and CDR2 SMNVEV (reference sequence). CDR3 loop: CASSFFDRVTEAFF. The CDR3 nucleotides read TGTGCCAGCAGTTTTTTCGACCGCGTAACTGAAGCTTTCTTT.

This clonotype was recorded a few times. This chain uses TRBV9 with TRBJ2-2, with TRBD2 matching 8 bases. V lost 0 bases, J lost 3 bases, and 1 base stayed unmatched. There are 15 residues in the CDR3. Germline lookup yields CDR1 SGDLS and CDR2 YYNGEE. Here the CDR3 reads CASSVVGRDTGELFF. Here the CDR3 DNA reads TGTGCCAGCAGCGTAGTCGGGAGGGACACCGGGGAGCTGTTTTTT.

This clonotype has more than one count but fewer than ten. V usage is TRBV25-1 and J usage is TRBJ2-5, with 9 bases that match TRBD1. Germline values: CDR1 MGHDK, CDR2 SYGVNS. Trimming cost V 4 bases and J 5 bases; bases outside gene matches: 11. The CDR3 length is 16 residues. CDR3 bases: TGTGCCAGCAGTGCCCAAACCGGGACAGGGAACGAGACCCAGTACTTC. Translation: CASSAQTGTGNETQYF.

The sample holds a few counts of this clonotype. V usage is TRBV20-1 and J usage is TRBJ1-2, with D uncertain. The V end was cut by 6 bases, the J end by 8 bases, with 22 bases between. Germline V CDR1 and CDR2: DFQATT, SNEGSKA (reference sequence). The CDR3 extends over 14 amino acids. This CDR3 reads CSAVLGASAGGYTF. CDR3 coding DNA: TGCAGTGCAGTGTTGGGAGCCTCGGCGGGAGGCTACACCTTC.

This clonotype was observed a handful of times. The rearrangement joins TRBV5-6 to TRBJ2-5; the D gene is possibly TRBD1 (5 bases). Germline CDR1 SGHDT, CDR2 YYEEEE. The CDR3 contains 14 residues. Trimming removed 4 bases from V and 0 bases from J, with 10 bases in between. CDR3 protein: CASSPTAYQETQYF. The CDR3 nucleotides are TGTGCCAGCAGCCCGACAGCGTACCAAGAGACCCAGTACTTC. Variable domain in full (rest from reference TRBV5-6 and TRBJ2-5): DAGVTQSPTHLIKTRGQQVTLRCSPKSGHDTVSWYQQALGQGPQFIFQYYEEEERQRGNFPDRFSGHQFPNYSSELNVNALLLGDSALYLCASSPTAYQETQYFGPGTRLLVL.

This clonotype has just a few counts. The J gene is TRBJ2-7, the V gene TRBV7-2; TRBD1 agrees at 8 bases. Unmatched junction bases numbered 9, after V lost 5 bases and J lost 6 bases. CDR1 and CDR2 from the germline V gene are SGHTA and FQGNSA. The CDR3 has 14 residues. Written as DNA, the CDR3 is TGTGCCAGCAGCCCCCGGGACAGGCATGGCGAGCAGTACTTC. This gives the protein CASSPRDRHGEQYF. Supplemented by reference TRBV7-2 and TRBJ2-7, the full variable domain reads GAGVSQSPSNKVTEKGKDVELRCDPISGHTALYWYRQSLGQGLEFLIYFQGNSAPDKSGLPSDRFSAERTGGSVSTLTIQRTQQEDSAVYLCASSPRDRHGEQYFGPGTRLTVT.

In its sample, this clonotype was seen a few times. V is TRBV29-1 and J is TRBJ1-2; D is unclear. V lost 6 bases, J lost 7 bases, and 12 bases lay in between. The CDR3 length is 11 residues. The V gene's germline CDR1 is SQVTM and CDR2 ANQGSEA. The CDR3 DNA reads as TGCAGCGTGGCCAGAGAGGGTGGCTACACCTTC. Translated, it gives CSVAREGGYTF.

The V gene is TRBV7-8, the J gene TRBJ2-5, with 9 bases identical to TRBD1. The CDR3 length is 17 residues. Per germline, CDR1 SGHVS and CDR2 FQNEAQ. The V segment lost 3 bases and the J segment 3 bases; nucleotides outside the gene matches: 11. The CDR3 protein is CASSLGFAGTGKETQYF. In nucleotides, the CDR3 is TGTGCCAGCAGCTTGGGCTTTGCCGGGACAGGGAAAGAGACCCAGTACTTC.

The rearrangement uses TRBV5-1 and TRBJ2-7, with TRBD1 identical over 7 bases. The CDR3 is 15 residues long. J lost 5 bases, V lost 4 bases, and 12 bases had no gene match. In germline, CDR1 is SGHRS, CDR2 YFSETQ. CDR3 loop: CASSLQGSGGDEQYF. CDR3 in DNA: TGCGCCAGCAGCCTACAGGGGTCCGGAGGAGACGAGCAGTACTTC.

The sample holds a few counts of this clonotype. The chain joins TRBV15 to TRBJ2-2, with D possibly TRBD2 on 5 matching bases. The CDR3 spans 15 residues. Germline V gene data show CDR1 as LNHNV and CDR2 as YYDKDF (reference sequence). V dropped 3 bases and J dropped 3 bases, with 11 bases sitting between them. The CDR3 loop reads CATSREVRDTGELFF. CDR3 DNA sequence: TGTGCCACCAGCAGGGAAGTGAGGGACACCGGGGAGCTGTTTTTT.

In this sample, this clonotype turned up a few times. V is TRBV11-2 and J is TRBJ2-2; 10 bases are a match to TRBD2. The V segment lost 4 bases and the J segment 6 bases; nucleotides outside the gene matches: 14. In germline, CDR1 is SGHAT, CDR2 FQNNGV. CDR3 length equals 18 residues. The CDR3 DNA sequence: TGTGCCAGCAGCTCGTCTTTAGCGGGAGGCAGGGTGGCCGGGGAGCTGTTTTTT. It translates to CASSSSLAGGRVAGELFF.

The chain is built from TRBV9 and TRBJ1-1; 9 positions match TRBD1. The junction had 8 bases not matched to a gene; V was cut back by 4 bases and J by 4 bases. The germline CDR1 and CDR2 sequences are SGDLS and YYNGEE. There are 15 residues in the CDR3. Here the CDR3 reads CASSSAGTGSTEAFF. The CDR3 DNA reads as TGTGCCAGCAGCTCAGCCGGGACAGGGAGCACTGAAGCTTTCTTT.

This chain uses TRBV7-2 with TRBJ1-1; no clear D gene. With 2 bases removed from V and 1 base from J, the gap between germline ends came to 14 bases. In germline, CDR1 is SGHTA, CDR2 FQGNSA. The CDR3 is 16 amino acids. CDR3 sequence: CASSLRLTPKNTEAFF. The CDR3 nucleotides read TGTGCCAGCAGCTTACGGTTGACACCCAAGAACACTGAAGCTTTCTTT.

This clonotype was detected a few times. The chain recombines TRBV4-3 with TRBJ2-2; perhaps TRBD2 as D (7 bases). Trimming took off 6 bases at V and 2 bases at J, with 16 bases between the two ends. The germline gives CDR1 LGHNA, CDR2 YSLEER. The CDR3 spans 16 residues. The CDR3 region is CASSPYGGGNTGELFF. In DNA, the CDR3 is TGCGCCAGCAGTCCATATGGGGGGGGCAACACCGGGGAGCTGTTTTTT.

With respect to this clonotype: This may be a read error: a much more frequent sequence differs by one nucleotide. The chain employs TRBV18 and TRBJ2-7; D is ambiguous. The CDR3 spans 14 residues. Trimming took off 4 bases at V and 3 bases at J, with 13 bases between the two ends. Germline CDR1 reads KGHSH; CDR2 reads LQKENI. CDR3 protein: CASSQPTEIYEQYF. As DNA, the CDR3 is TGTGCCAGCTCACAACCGACGGAGATCTACGAGCAGTACTTC. The complete variable domain, with remaining parts taken from reference TRBV18 and TRBJ2-7, reads NAGVMQNPRHLVRRRGQEARLRCSPMKGHSHVYWYRQLPEEGLKFMVYLQKENIIDESGMPKERFSAEFPKEGPSILRIQQVVRGDSAAYFCASSQPTEIYEQYFGPGTRLTVT.

This chain links TRBV12-5 with TRBJ2-7; a weak D match, TRBD2 (6 bases). The ends were cut back, 7 bases at V and 0 bases at J, with 13 bases in the middle. Germline V gene lookup returns CDR1 LGHNT and CDR2 FRNRAP. This CDR3 has 14 residues. The CDR3 nucleotides read TGTGCTAGTGCCTCGGGAGTACCCTCCTACGAGCAGTACTTC. Translated, it gives CASASGVPSYEQYF.

This clonotype was observed a few times. CDR3 in amino acids: CASSPLAGGGNEQFF. Written as DNA, the CDR3 is TGTGCCAGCAGCCCACTAGCGGGAGGGGGGAATGAGCAGTTCTTC. The J gene is TRBJ2-1, the V gene TRBV5-8; 13 positions match TRBD2. This CDR3 contains 15 residues. V was clipped by 4 bases and J by 7 bases; unmatched bases: 5. Germline CDR1 and CDR2: SGHTS and YDEGEE.

The CDR3 protein is CASSRQWDQETQYF. The CDR3 bases are TGTGCCAGCAGCCGACAGTGGGACCAAGAGACCCAGTACTTC. The chain joins TRBV3-1 to TRBJ2-5; D is possibly TRBD1 (5 bases). The ends were cut back, 4 bases at V and 0 bases at J, with 9 bases in the middle. Germline CDR1 LGHDT, CDR2 YNNKEL (reference sequence). The CDR3 sequence is 14 residues long.

The V call is TRBV19, the J call TRBJ1-2; D unclear. The V and J ends lost 3 bases and 9 bases respectively, with 8 bases between them. CDR1 and CDR2 (germline): LNHDA, SQIVND (reference sequence). CDR3 length: 11 amino acids. The CDR3 spells CASSMQDSYTF. The CDR3 nucleotides are TGTGCCAGTAGTATGCAGGATAGCTACACCTTC. Full variable domain (rest looked up from reference TRBV19 and TRBJ1-2): DGGITQSPKYLFRKEGQNVTLSCEQNLNHDAMYWYRQDPGQGLRLIYYSQIVNDFQKGDIAEGYSVSREKKESFPLTVTSAQKNPTAFYLCASSMQDSYTFGSGTRLTVV.

V gene TRBV20-1 combines with J gene TRBJ1-6, with D maybe TRBD1 (6 bases). V lost 6 bases and J lost 7, with 16 bases in between. Per the germline V gene, CDR1 is DFQATT and CDR2 is SNEGSKA (reference sequence). The CDR3 loop spans 14 amino acids. CDR3 DNA: TGCAGTGCAGGGCTCGGGGGCGACAATTCACCCCTCCACTTT. Its translation: CSAGLGGDNSPLHF.

The rearrangement uses TRBV20-1 and TRBJ2-5, with D possibly called TRBD1 or TRBD2 (6 bases each). The germline V gene has CDR1 DFQATT and CDR2 SNEGSKA (reference sequence). CDR3 length equals 15 residues. The V end lost 3 bases, the J end lost 2 bases, and 16 bases lay between the germline ends. This chain's CDR3 is CSARGGAGTQETQYF. In nucleotides, the CDR3 is TGCAGTGCTAGGGGGGGTGCGGGGACACAAGAGACCCAGTACTTC.

Only a few counts were recorded for this clonotype. This chain links TRBV5-6 with TRBJ2-7; the D gene is possibly TRBD1 (6 bases). This CDR3 is 15 amino acids long. Trimming removed 3 bases from V and 3 bases from J, with 16 bases in between. In germline, CDR1 is SGHDT, CDR2 YYEEEE. The CDR3: CASSWTERLGYEQYF. The CDR3 DNA follows: TGTGCCAGCAGCTGGACAGAAAGGCTAGGCTACGAGCAGTACTTC.

This clonotype was seen a handful of times. The V call is TRBV6-5, the J call TRBJ2-1; 7 bases align to TRBD2. The CDR3 runs 18 residues. The V gene end was trimmed by 0 bases and the J gene end by 6 bases; junction bases not matched to a gene: 14. The germline gives CDR1 MNHEY, CDR2 SVGAGI. The CDR3 DNA reads as TGTGCCAGCAGTTACTCGATCGTGGGGGGAGGGCCAGTCAATGAGCAGTTCTTC. Translating it yields CASSYSIVGGGPVNEQFF.

The table lists this clonotype with a few counts. The J gene is TRBJ2-3, the V gene TRBV27; 7 positions match TRBD2. V lost 5 bases to trimming and J lost 0 bases; unmatched junction nucleotides: 5. Germline V gene sequence: CDR1 MNHEY, CDR2 SMNVEV (reference sequence). There are 15 residues in the CDR3. The CDR3 bases are TGTGCCAGCAGTATTCTAGCGGTTAGCACAGATACGCAGTATTTT. This gives the protein CASSILAVSTDTQYF.

This rearrangement joins TRBV6-2 or TRBV6-3 to TRBJ2-7; 11 nucleotides align to TRBD2. V dropped 6 bases and J dropped 3; count of bases not matched to a gene: 13. This CDR3 comprises 17 residues. CDR1 is MNHEY, CDR2 SVGEGT, per germline. CDR3 amino acids: CASSRGTSGQWSYEQYF. The DNA for the CDR3 is TGTGCCAGCAGCAGAGGGACTAGCGGACAGTGGAGCTACGAGCAGTACTTC.

This clonotype appeared a few times. This sequence joins TRBV7-9 and TRBJ1-1; possible D gene TRBD1, 6 bases. The CDR3 extends over 13 amino acids. Germline CDR1 reads SEHNR; CDR2 reads FQNEAQ (reference sequence). V was pared by 1 base and J by 8 bases, with 11 bases between. The CDR3 sequence: CASSLVGQLEAFF. CDR3 nucleotides: TGTGCCAGCAGCTTAGTAGGACAGTTAGAAGCTTTCTTT.